The 3 T cell receptor beta chains below were found in one sample sequenced in a study of T cell responses to AZD1222 COVID-19 vaccine. Assay: immunoSEQ multiplex PCR; the TCRdb copy retains only in-frame clones and omits some. The sample holds some 130,000 clones, roughly 90% seen once. The sequencing here drew on peripheral blood, taken 28 days after the second AZD1222 dose. Every receptor here comes from an adult who received the AZD1222 COVID-19 vaccine.

The V and J genes are TRBV4-1 and TRBJ2-4, with 9 nucleotides matching TRBD2. Germline loops: CDR1 MGHRA, CDR2 YSYEKL. J was trimmed by 2 bases and V by 2 bases; bases with no gene match: 13. The CDR3 length is 19 residues. The CDR3: CASSQNKGTSLSSKNIQYF. The DNA of the CDR3 is TGCGCCAGCAGCCAAAACAAGGGGACTAGCTTGTCTTCCAAAAACATTCAGTACTTC.

The CDR3 DNA reads TGTGCCAGCAGCTTAGGGTTCGGCGGTACGAACACTGAAGCTTTCTTT. It codes for CASSLGFGGTNTEAFF. V gene TRBV7-2 combines with J gene TRBJ1-1; D not resolved. Germline V gene sequence: CDR1 SGHTA, CDR2 FQGNSA. This CDR3 has 16 amino acids. The ends were cut back, 1 base at V and 1 base at J, with 13 bases in the middle.

The V and J genes are TRBV7-9 and TRBJ2-4; D unresolved. Per germline, CDR1 SEHNR and CDR2 FQNEAQ (reference sequence). CDR3 size: 17 residues. Trimming left V 0 bases short and J 0 bases short, with 12 bases between. The CDR3 sequence: CASSLALQTLAKNIQYF. CDR3 coding DNA: TGTGCCAGCAGCTTAGCGTTACAGACGTTAGCCAAAAACATTCAGTACTTC.